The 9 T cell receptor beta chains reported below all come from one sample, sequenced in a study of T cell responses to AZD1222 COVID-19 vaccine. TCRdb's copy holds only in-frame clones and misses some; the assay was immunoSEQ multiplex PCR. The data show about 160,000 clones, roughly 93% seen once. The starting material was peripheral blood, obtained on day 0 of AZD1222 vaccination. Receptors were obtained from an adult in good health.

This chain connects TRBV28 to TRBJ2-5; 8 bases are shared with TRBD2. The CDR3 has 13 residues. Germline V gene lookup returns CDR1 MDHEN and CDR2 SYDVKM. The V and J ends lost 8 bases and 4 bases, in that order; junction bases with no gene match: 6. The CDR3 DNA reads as TGTGCCAGCCAGCGGGAGACAAGAGAGACCCAGTACTTC. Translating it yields CASQRETRETQYF.

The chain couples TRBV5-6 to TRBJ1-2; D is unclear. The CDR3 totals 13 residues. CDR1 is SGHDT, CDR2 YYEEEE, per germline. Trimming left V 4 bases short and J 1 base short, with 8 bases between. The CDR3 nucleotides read TGTGCCAGCAGCCCGCTTGATAACTATGGCTACACCTTC. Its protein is CASSPLDNYGYTF. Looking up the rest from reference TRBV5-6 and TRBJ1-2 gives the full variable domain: DAGVTQSPTHLIKTRGQQVTLRCSPKSGHDTVSWYQQALGQGPQFIFQYYEEEERQRGNFPDRFSGHQFPNYSSELNVNALLLGDSALYLCASSPLDNYGYTFGSGTRLTVV.

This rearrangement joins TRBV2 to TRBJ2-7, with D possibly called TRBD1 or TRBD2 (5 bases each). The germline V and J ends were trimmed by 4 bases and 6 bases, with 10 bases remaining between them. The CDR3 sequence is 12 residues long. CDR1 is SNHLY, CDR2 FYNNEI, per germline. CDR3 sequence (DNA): TGTGCCAGCAGTGGTCGGGGCGCCGAGCAGTACTTC. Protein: CASSGRGAEQYF.

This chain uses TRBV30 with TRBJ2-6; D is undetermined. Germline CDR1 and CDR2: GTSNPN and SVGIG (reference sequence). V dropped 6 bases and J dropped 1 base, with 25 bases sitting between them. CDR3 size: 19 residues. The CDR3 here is CACRLIGSNFLSGANVLTF. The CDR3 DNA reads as TGTGCCTGCCGACTCATTGGGTCCAATTTCTTGTCTGGGGCCAACGTCCTGACTTTC.

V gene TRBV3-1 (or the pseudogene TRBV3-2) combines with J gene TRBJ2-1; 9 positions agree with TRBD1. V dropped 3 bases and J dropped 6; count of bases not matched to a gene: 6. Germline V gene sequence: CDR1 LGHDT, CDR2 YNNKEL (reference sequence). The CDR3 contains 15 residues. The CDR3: CASSHTGGAFNEQFF. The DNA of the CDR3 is TGTGCCAGCAGCCATACAGGGGGCGCGTTCAATGAGCAGTTCTTC.

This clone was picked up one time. In nucleotides, the CDR3 is TGCAGTGCTAGTAACAGGGTCGGGGAAAAACTGTTTTTT. Protein product: CSASNRVGEKLFF. V gene TRBV20-1 combines with J gene TRBJ1-4; TRBD1 is a possible D gene (6 bases). The CDR3 has 13 residues. Germline CDR1 reads DFQATT; CDR2 reads SNEGSKA (reference sequence). Deletions cut 3 bases from V and 8 bases from J, with 13 bases between.

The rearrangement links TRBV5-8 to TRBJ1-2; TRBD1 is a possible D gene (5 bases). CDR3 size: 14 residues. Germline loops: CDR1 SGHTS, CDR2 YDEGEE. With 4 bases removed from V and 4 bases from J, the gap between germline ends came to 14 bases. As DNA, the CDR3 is TGTGCCAGCAGCAGACTTTCAGGGAGCTATGGCTACACCTTC. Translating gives CASSRLSGSYGYTF.

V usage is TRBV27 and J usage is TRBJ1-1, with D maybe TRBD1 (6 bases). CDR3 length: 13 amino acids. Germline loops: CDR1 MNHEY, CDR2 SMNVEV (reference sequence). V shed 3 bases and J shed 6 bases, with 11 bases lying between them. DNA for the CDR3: TGTGCCAGCAGTTTTACAGGGTTCGCTGAAGCTTTCTTT. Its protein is CASSFTGFAEAFF.

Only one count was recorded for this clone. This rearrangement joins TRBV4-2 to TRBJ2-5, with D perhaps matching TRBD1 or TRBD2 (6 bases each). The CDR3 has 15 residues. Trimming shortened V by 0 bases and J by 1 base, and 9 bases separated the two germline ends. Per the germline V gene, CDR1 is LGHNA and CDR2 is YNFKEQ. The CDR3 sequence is CASSQERGAQETQYF. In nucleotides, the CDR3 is TGTGCCAGCAGCCAAGAAAGGGGGGCCCAAGAGACCCAGTACTTC.